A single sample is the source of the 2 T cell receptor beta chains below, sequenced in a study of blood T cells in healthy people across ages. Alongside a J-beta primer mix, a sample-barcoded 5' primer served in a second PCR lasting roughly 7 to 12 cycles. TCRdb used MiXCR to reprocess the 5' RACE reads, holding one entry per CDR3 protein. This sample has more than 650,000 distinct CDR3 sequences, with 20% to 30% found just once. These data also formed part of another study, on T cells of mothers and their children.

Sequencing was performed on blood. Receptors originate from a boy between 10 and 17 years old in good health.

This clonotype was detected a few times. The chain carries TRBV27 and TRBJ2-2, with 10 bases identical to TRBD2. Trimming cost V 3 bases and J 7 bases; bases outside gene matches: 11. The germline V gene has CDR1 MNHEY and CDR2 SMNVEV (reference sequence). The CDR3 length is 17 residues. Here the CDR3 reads CASSFLRQRGGGGELFF. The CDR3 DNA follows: TGTGCCAGCAGTTTCCTCCGGCAGCGGGGGGGCGGCGGGGAGCTGTTTTTT.

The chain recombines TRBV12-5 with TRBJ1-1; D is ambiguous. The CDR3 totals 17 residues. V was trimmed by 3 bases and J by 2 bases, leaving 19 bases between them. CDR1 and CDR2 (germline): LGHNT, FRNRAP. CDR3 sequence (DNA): TGTGCTAGTGGTTTCCTTCTTTATTCAGACCGAAACACTGAAGCTTTCTTT. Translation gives CASGFLLYSDRNTEAFF.